One and the same sample provided the 14 T cell receptor beta chains below, sequenced in a study of blood T cell repertoires in COVID-19. Data came from immunoSEQ multiplex PCR; TCRdb stores just in-frame clones and leaves some out. The top ten clones hold 1.2% of a sample with roughly 140,000 clones, roughly 90% of them seen once. Source material: PBMCs or T cells enriched from blood (not recorded which). These TCRs come from a woman aged 25 to 39 with acute COVID-19.

The chain couples TRBV6-4 to TRBJ2-2; no reliable D call. The CDR3 covers 13 residues. From germline, CDR1 is MRHNA and CDR2 SNTAGT. V lost 4 bases to trimming and J lost 1 base, with 4 bases between them. CDR3 sequence (DNA): TGTGCCAGCAGTGCGGGGAACACCGGGGAGCTGTTTTTT. Translation gives CASSAGNTGELFF.

V and J are TRBV12-3 or TRBV12-4 and TRBJ1-1; 10 nucleotides match TRBD1. V was pared by 4 bases and J by 11 bases, with 4 bases of the junction left unmatched. This CDR3 spans 12 amino acids. The CDR3 nucleotides are TGTGCCAGCAGTTCCGGGACAGGGGCTGCTTTCTTT. Its protein is CASSSGTGAAFF.

The chain couples TRBV2 to TRBJ2-1; 9 bases are a match to TRBD1. In germline, CDR1 is SNHLY, CDR2 FYNNEI. Germline trimming cut 3 bases from V and 10 bases from J; bases unmatched to any gene: 10. There are 15 residues in the CDR3. The CDR3 bases are TGTGCCAGCAGTGATCCGGGACAGGGATTCGGAGAGCAGTTCTTC. It encodes CASSDPGQGFGEQFF.

CDR3 DNA: TGCGCCAGCAGCCAAAATTCAGCCCCGACTGGCATATATTTT. Its protein product is CASSQNSAPTGIYF. The chain employs TRBV4-3 and TRBJ1-3; D gene unclear. The CDR3 sequence is 14 residues long. V gave up 2 bases and J gave up 12 bases, with 17 bases separating them. Per the germline V gene, CDR1 is LGHNA and CDR2 is YSLEER.

The V call is TRBV7-2, the J call TRBJ2-1, with D unclear. CDR3 length: 14 residues. Trimming shortened V by 1 base and J by 5 bases, and 9 bases separated the two germline ends. Germline V CDR1 and CDR2: SGHTA, FQGNSA. CDR3 loop: CASSLVSSNNEQFF. Written as DNA, the CDR3 is TGTGCCAGCAGCTTAGTTTCGTCTAACAATGAGCAGTTCTTC.

V usage is TRBV2 and J usage is TRBJ1-2, with D perhaps matching TRBD1 (5 bases). CDR3 length equals 13 residues. Trimming cost V 7 bases and J 4 bases, with 13 bases left between them. The germline V gene has CDR1 SNHLY and CDR2 FYNNEI. The CDR3 loop reads CASKAGIGYGYTF. The CDR3 DNA reads as TGTGCCAGCAAGGCAGGGATTGGCTATGGCTACACCTTC. The variable domain in full, with the rest retrieved from reference TRBV2 and TRBJ1-2, is EPEVTQTPSHQVTQMGQEVILRCVPISNHLYFYWYRQILGQKVEFLVSFYNNEISEKSEIFDDQFSVERPDGSNFTLKIRSTKLEDSAMYFCASKAGIGYGYTFGSGTRLTVV.

The rearrangement links TRBV19 to TRBJ1-1; TRBD1 matches at 8 bases. With 7 bases clipped from V and 6 bases from J, the junction kept 13 bases outside the gene matches. Germline assignment: CDR1 LNHDA and CDR2 SQIVND (reference sequence). CDR3 length equals 15 residues. CDR3 nucleotides: TGTGCCAGTATAGCTCGGCAGGGGGCATCCGCTGAAGCTTTCTTT. Residues: CASIARQGASAEAFF.

The chain couples TRBV5-1 to TRBJ1-4; D might be TRBD1 (5 bases). Trimming pared 3 bases from V and 4 bases from J, leaving 10 bases between. This CDR3 is built from 14 residues. Germline loops: CDR1 SGHRS, CDR2 YFSETQ. The DNA of the CDR3 is TGCGCCAGCAGCTCCGCAGGGCTTAATGAAAAACTGTTTTTT. Encoded protein: CASSSAGLNEKLFF.

The chain carries TRBV2 and TRBJ1-5; the match to TRBD1 covers 7 bases. Trimming at V came to 5 bases and at J to 4 bases, leaving 2 bases not matched to a gene. This CDR3 contains 13 residues. Germline V lookup: CDR1 SNHLY, CDR2 FYNNEI. This CDR3 reads CASSRDRNQPQHF. CDR3 sequence (DNA): TGTGCCAGCAGTCGGGACAGAAATCAGCCCCAGCATTTT.

The chain couples TRBV27 to TRBJ2-5, with D possibly TRBD1 on 6 matching bases. Trimming removed 0 bases from V and 2 bases from J, with 10 bases in between. Germline assignment: CDR1 MNHEY and CDR2 SMNVEV (reference sequence). The CDR3 is 15 amino acids. CDR3 loop: CASSLSQQGQETQYF. CDR3 bases: TGTGCCAGCAGTTTATCGCAACAGGGTCAAGAGACCCAGTACTTC.

This chain joins TRBV24-1 and TRBJ2-5; TRBD1 matches 7 bases. After removal of 3 bases from V and 3 bases from J, the junction contained 9 bases not matched to a gene. The CDR3 sequence is 16 residues long. The V gene's germline CDR1 is KGHDR and CDR2 SFDVKD. CDR3 protein: CATSDPVGRGKETQYF. The CDR3 DNA is TGTGCCACCAGTGATCCGGTGGGCAGGGGGAAAGAGACCCAGTACTTC.

The CDR3 reads CASSFYRGYANEQFF. In DNA form, the CDR3 reads TGTGCCAGCAGTTTTTACAGGGGATACGCCAATGAGCAGTTCTTC. V usage is TRBV28 and J usage is TRBJ2-1, with 7 bases lining up with TRBD1. Germline V CDR1 and CDR2: MDHEN, SYDVKM. Germline trimming cut 3 bases from V and 6 bases from J; bases unmatched to any gene: 8. There are 15 residues in the CDR3.

The chain is built from TRBV3-1 (or the pseudogene TRBV3-2) and TRBJ1-2; D perhaps matches TRBD1 (6 bases). The CDR3 consists of 13 residues. V lost 4 bases and J 3 bases, leaving 9 bases between the germline ends. The germline V gene has CDR1 LGHDT and CDR2 YNNKEL (reference sequence). The CDR3 region is CASSLNRDYGYTF. CDR3 coding DNA: TGTGCCAGCAGCCTTAACAGGGACTATGGCTACACCTTC.

J is TRBJ2-2 and V is TRBV5-6; TRBD1 matches at 9 bases. This CDR3 is built from 15 residues. Trimming cost V 3 bases and J 5 bases; bases outside gene matches: 5. Per germline, CDR1 SGHDT and CDR2 YYEEEE. The CDR3 sequence: CASSWGQGGTGELFF. Written as DNA, the CDR3 is TGTGCCAGCAGCTGGGGACAGGGAGGGACCGGGGAGCTGTTTTTT. The entire variable domain, with the rest obtained from reference TRBV5-6 and TRBJ2-2, is as follows: DAGVTQSPTHLIKTRGQQVTLRCSPKSGHDTVSWYQQALGQGPQFIFQYYEEEERQRGNFPDRFSGHQFPNYSSELNVNALLLGDSALYLCASSWGQGGTGELFFGEGSRLTVL.